This record covers a single TCR beta chain. Repertoires were generated with immunoSEQ multiplex PCR, while TCRdb's copy carries only in-frame clones and drops some. Among 300,000 or so clones, 89% were seen once, and the ten largest hold roughly 2.8%. These data belong to a study of blood T cell repertoires in COVID-19. This CDR3 has 15 amino acids. Per germline, CDR1 MRHNA and CDR2 SNTAGT. The J segment lost 7 bases and the V segment lost 3 bases, leaving 8 bases of the junction unmatched. This receptor was identified in a woman aged 45-60 years who had been exposed to COVID-19. Sequencing used PBMCs or T cells enriched from blood (not recorded which). V is TRBV6-4 and J is TRBJ1-1, with TRBD1 identical over 10 bases. Here the CDR3 DNA reads TGTGCCAGCAGTGATACCGGGACAGGGGTGGATGAAGCTTTCTTT. Translation gives CASSDTGTGVDEAFF.